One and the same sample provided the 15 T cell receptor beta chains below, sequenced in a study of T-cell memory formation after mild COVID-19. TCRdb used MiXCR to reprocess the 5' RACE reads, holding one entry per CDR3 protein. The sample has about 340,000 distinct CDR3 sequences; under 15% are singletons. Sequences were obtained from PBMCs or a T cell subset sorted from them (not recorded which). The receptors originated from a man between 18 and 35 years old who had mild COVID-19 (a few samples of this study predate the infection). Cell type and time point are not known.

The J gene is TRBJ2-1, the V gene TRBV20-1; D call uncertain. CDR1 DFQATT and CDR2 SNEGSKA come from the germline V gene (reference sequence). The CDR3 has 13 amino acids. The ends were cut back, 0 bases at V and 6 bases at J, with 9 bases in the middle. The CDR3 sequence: CSAREPTTNEQFF. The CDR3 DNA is TGCAGTGCTAGAGAACCCACAACCAATGAGCAGTTCTTC.

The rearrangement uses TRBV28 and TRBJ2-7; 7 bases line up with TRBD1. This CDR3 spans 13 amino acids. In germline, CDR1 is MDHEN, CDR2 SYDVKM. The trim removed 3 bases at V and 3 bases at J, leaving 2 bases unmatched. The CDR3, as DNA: TGTGCCAGCAGTTTCGACAGGGACTACGAGCAGTACGTC. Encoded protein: CASSFDRDYEQYV.

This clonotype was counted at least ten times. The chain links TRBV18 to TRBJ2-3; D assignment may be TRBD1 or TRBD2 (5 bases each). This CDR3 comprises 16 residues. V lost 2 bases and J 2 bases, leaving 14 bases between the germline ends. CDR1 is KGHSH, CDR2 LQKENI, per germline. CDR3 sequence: CASSPVGPPITDTQYF. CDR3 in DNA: TGTGCCAGCTCACCAGTGGGACCCCCCATCACAGATACGCAGTATTTT.

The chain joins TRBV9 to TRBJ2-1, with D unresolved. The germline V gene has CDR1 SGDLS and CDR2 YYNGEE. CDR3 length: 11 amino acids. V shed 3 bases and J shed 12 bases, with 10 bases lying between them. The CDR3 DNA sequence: TGTGCCAGCAGCGATATGGCCGGGCAGTTCTTC. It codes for CASSDMAGQFF.

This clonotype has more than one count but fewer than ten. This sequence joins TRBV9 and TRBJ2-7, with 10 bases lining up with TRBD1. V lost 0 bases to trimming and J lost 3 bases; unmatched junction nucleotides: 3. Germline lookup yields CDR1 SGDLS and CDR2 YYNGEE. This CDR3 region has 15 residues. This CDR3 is CASSVDGQGGYEQYF. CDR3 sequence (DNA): TGTGCCAGCAGCGTAGATGGACAGGGGGGCTACGAGCAGTACTTC. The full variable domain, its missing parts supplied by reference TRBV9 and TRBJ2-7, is DSGVTQTPKHLITATGQRVTLRCSPRSGDLSVYWYQQSLDQGLQFLIQYYNGEERAKGNILERFSAQQFPDLHSELNLSSLELGDSALYFCASSVDGQGGYEQYFGPGTRLTVT.

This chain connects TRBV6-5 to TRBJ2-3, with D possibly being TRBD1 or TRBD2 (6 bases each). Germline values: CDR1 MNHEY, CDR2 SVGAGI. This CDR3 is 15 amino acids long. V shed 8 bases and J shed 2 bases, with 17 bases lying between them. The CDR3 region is CASRSGGPITDTQYF. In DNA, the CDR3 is TGTGCCAGCCGATCCGGGGGCCCAATCACAGATACGCAGTATTTT.

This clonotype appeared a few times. The chain's CDR3 is CASGGSFYGYTF. In DNA form, the CDR3 reads TGTGCCAGCGGAGGATCTTTCTATGGCTACACCTTC. The chain employs TRBV21-1 and TRBJ1-2. TRBV21-1 is designated a pseudogene. This CDR3 spans 12 amino acids.

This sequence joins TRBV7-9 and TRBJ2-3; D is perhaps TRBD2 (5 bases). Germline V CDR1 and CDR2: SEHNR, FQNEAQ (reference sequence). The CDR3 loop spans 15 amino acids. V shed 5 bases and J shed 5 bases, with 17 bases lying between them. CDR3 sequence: CASSPRGLREDTQYF. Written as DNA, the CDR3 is TGTGCCAGCAGCCCACGCGGGCTGAGGGAAGATACGCAGTATTTT.

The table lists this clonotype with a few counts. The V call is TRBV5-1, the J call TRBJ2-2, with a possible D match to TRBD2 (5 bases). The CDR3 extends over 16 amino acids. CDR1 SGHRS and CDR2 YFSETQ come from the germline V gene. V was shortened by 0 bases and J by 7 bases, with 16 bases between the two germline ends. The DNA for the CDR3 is TGCGCCAGCAGCTTGGACGGGGTTGGATCATACGGGGAGCTGTTTTTT. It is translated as CASSLDGVGSYGELFF. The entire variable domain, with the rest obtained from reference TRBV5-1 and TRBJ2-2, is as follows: KAGVTQTPRYLIKTRGQQVTLSCSPISGHRSVSWYQQTPGQGLQFLFEYFSETQRNKGNFPGRFSGRQFSNSRSEMNVSTLELGDSALYLCASSLDGVGSYGELFFGEGSRLTVL.

The CDR3 sequence: CSARDPSGGDTGELFF. CDR3 sequence (DNA): TGCAGTGCTAGAGATCCTAGCGGGGGTGACACCGGGGAGCTGTTTTTT. The J gene is TRBJ2-2, the V gene TRBV20-1, with TRBD2 matching 10 bases. The germline V gene encodes CDR1 DFQATT and CDR2 SNEGSKA (reference sequence). This CDR3 has 16 residues. Trimming removed 0 bases from V and 3 bases from J; junction bases left unmatched: 4.

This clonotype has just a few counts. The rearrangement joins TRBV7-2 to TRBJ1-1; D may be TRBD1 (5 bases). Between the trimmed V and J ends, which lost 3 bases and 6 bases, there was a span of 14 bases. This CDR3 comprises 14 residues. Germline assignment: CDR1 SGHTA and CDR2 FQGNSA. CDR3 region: CASSFGGVSAEAFF. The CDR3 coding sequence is TGTGCCAGCAGCTTTGGGGGGGTTTCGGCTGAAGCTTTCTTT.

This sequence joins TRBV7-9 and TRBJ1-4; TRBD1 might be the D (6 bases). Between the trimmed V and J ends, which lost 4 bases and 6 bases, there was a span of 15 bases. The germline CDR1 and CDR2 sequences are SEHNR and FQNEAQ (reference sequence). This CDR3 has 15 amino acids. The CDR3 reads CASSYTGPLDEKLFF. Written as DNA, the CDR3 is TGTGCCAGCAGCTACACAGGGCCCCTGGATGAAAAACTGTTTTTT.

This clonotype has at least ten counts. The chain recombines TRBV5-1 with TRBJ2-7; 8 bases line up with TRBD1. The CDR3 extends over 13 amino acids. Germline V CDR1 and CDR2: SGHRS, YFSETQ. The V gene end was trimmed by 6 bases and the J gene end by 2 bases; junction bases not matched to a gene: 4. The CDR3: CASTDRGAYEQYF. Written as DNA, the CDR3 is TGCGCCAGCACAGACAGGGGTGCCTACGAGCAGTACTTC.

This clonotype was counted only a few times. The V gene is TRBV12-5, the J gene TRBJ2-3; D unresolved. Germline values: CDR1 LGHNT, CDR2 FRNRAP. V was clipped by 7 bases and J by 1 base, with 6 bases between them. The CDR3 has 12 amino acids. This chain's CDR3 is CASVRGTDTQYF. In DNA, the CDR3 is TGTGCTAGTGTCCGGGGCACAGATACGCAGTATTTT.

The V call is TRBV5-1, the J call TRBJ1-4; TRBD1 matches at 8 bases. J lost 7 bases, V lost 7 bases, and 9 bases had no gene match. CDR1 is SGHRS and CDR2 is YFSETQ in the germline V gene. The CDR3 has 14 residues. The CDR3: CASRPGQVIEKLFF. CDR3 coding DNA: TGCGCCAGCCGGCCGGGACAGGTCATTGAAAAACTGTTTTTT.